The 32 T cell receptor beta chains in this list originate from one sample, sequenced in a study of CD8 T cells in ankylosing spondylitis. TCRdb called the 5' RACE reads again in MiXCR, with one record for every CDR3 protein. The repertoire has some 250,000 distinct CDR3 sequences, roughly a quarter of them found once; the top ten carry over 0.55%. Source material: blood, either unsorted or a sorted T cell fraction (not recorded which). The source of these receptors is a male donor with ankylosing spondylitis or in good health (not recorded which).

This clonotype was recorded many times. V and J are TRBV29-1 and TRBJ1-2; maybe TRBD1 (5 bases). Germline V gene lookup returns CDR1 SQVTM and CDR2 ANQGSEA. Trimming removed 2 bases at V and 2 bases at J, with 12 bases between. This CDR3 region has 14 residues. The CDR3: CSVEQWGGNYGYTF. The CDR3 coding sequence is TGCAGCGTTGAACAGTGGGGGGGGAACTATGGCTACACCTTC. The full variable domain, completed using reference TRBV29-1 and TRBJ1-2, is SAVISQKPSRDICQRGTSLTIQCQVDSQVTMMFWYRQQPGQSLTLIATANQGSEATYESGFVIDKFPISRPNLTFSTLTVSNMSPEDSSIYLCSVEQWGGNYGYTFGSGTRLTVV.

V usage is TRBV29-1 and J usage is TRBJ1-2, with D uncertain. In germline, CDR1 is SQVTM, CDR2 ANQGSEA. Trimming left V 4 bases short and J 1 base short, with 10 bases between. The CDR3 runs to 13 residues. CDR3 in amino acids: CSVGKLLNYGYTF. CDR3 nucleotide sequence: TGCAGCGTTGGAAAGCTCCTTAACTATGGCTACACCTTC.

CDR3 in amino acids: CSASRTAGGPGETQYF. CDR3 in DNA: TGCAGTGCTAGCAGGACGGCGGGGGGGCCGGGAGAGACCCAGTACTTC. The rearrangement joins TRBV20-1 to TRBJ2-5; 9 bases are shared with TRBD2. V lost 3 bases to trimming and J lost 4 bases; unmatched junction nucleotides: 12. CDR3 length: 16 amino acids. Per germline, CDR1 DFQATT and CDR2 SNEGSKA (reference sequence).

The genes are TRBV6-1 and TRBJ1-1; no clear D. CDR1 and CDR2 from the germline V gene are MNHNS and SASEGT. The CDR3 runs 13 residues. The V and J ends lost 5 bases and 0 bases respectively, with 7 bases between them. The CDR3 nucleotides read TGTGCCAGCAGTAGTCAGATGAACACTGAAGCTTTCTTT. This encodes CASSSQMNTEAFF.

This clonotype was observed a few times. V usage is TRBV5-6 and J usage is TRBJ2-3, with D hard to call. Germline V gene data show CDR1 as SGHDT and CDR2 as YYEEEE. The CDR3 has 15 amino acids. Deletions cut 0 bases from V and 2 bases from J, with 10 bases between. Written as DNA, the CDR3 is TGTGCCAGCAGCTTGGGGCAGGACCTCACAGATACGCAGTATTTT. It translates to CASSLGQDLTDTQYF.

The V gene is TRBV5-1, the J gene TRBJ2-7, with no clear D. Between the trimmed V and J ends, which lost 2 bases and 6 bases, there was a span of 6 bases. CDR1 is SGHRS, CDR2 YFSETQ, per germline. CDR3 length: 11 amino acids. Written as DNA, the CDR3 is TGCGCCAGCAGCTTCTTTTCCGAGCAGTACTTC. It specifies CASSFFSEQYF.

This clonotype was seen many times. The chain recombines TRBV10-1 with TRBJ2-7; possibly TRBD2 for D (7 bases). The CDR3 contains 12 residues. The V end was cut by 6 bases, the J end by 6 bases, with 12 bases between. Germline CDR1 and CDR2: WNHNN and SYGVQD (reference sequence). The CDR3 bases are TGCGCCAGCAGCGAGGGGGGGGGCGAGCAGTACTTC. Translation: CASSEGGGEQYF.

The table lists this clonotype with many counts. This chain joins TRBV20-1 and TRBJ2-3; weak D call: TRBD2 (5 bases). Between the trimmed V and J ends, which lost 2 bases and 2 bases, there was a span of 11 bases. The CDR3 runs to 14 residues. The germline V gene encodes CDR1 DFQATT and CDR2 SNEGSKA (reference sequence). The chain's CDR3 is CSARPLATTDTQYF. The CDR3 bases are TGCAGTGCTAGACCCCTAGCCACCACAGATACGCAGTATTTT.

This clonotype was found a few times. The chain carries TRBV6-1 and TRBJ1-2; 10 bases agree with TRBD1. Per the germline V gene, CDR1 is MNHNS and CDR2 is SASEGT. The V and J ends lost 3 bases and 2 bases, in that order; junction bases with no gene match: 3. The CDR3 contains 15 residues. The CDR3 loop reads CASSEDRGGNYGYTF. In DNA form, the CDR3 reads TGTGCCAGCAGTGAGGACAGGGGGGGAAACTATGGCTACACCTTC.

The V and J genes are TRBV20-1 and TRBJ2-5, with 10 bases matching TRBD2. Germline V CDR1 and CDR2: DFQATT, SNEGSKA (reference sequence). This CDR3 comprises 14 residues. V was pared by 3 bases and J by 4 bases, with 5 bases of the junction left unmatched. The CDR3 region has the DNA TGCAGTGCTAGCAGGCTAGCGGGGGTAGAGACCCAGTACTTC. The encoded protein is CSASRLAGVETQYF.

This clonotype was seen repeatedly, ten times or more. CDR3 sequence (DNA): TGCAGCGTGGTCCGGTCTGGGGAGCAGTACTTC. Its translation: CSVVRSGEQYF. This sequence joins TRBV29-1 and TRBJ2-7; D is uncertain. Germline V lookup: CDR1 SQVTM, CDR2 ANQGSEA. The CDR3 runs to 11 residues. V lost 6 bases to trimming and J lost 7 bases, with 13 bases between them.

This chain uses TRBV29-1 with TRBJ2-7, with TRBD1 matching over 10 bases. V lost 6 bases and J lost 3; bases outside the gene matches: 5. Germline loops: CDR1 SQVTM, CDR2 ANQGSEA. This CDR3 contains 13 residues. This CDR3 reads CSVGGQGVYEQYF. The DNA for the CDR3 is TGCAGCGTGGGCGGACAGGGGGTCTACGAGCAGTACTTC.

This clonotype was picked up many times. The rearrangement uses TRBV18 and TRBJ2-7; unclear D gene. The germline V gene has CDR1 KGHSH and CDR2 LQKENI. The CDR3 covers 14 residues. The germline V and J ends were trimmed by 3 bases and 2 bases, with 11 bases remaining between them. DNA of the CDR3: TGTGCCAGCTCACCCTCCGCTGAAACCTACGAGCAGTACTTC. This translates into CASSPSAETYEQYF. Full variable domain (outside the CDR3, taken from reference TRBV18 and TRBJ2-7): NAGVMQNPRHLVRRRGQEARLRCSPMKGHSHVYWYRQLPEEGLKFMVYLQKENIIDESGMPKERFSAEFPKEGPSILRIQQVVRGDSAAYFCASSPSAETYEQYFGPGTRLTVT.

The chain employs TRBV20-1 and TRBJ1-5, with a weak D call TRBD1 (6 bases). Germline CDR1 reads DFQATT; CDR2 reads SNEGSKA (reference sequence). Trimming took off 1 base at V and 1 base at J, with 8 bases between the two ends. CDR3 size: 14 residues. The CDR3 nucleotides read TGCAGTGCTAGAGTAGGGGGAAGCAATCAGCCCCAGCATTTT. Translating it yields CSARVGGSNQPQHF.

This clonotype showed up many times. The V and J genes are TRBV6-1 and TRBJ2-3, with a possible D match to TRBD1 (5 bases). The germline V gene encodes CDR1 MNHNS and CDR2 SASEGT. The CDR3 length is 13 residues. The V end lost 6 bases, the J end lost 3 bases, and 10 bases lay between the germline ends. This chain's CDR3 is CASRGHTTDTQYF. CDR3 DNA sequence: TGTGCCAGCAGAGGACACACAACAGATACGCAGTATTTT.

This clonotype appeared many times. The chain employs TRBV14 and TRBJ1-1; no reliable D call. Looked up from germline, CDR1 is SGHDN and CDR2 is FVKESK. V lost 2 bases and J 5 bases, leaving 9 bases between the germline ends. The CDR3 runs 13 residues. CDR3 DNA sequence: TGTGCCAGCAGCCAAAATAGGAGGACTGAAGCTTTCTTT. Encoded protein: CASSQNRRTEAFF.

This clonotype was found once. CDR3 sequence: CASSFVRGSYEQYF. The CDR3 DNA reads TGTGCCAGCAGCTTCGTTAGGGGTTCCTACGAGCAGTACTTC. The chain carries TRBV11-2 and TRBJ2-7; D is possibly TRBD1 (5 bases). CDR1 SGHAT and CDR2 FQNNGV come from the germline V gene. V lost 3 bases and J lost 1, with 10 bases in between. The CDR3 is made up of 14 amino acids.

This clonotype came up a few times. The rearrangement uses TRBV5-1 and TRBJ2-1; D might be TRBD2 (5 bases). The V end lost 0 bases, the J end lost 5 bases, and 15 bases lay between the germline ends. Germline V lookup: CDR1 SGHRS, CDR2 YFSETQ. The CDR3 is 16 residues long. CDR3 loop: CASSLGLARYHNEQFF. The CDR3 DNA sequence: TGCGCCAGCAGCTTGGGTCTAGCAAGATACCACAATGAGCAGTTCTTC.

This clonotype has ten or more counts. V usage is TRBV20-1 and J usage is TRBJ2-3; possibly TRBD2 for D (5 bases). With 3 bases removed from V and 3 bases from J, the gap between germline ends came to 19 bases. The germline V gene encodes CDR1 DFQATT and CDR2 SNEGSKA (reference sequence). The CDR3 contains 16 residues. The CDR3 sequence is CSASRASPRQTDTQYF. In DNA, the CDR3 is TGCAGTGCTAGTAGAGCTAGCCCTAGACAAACAGATACGCAGTATTTT.

The CDR3 sequence: CASSYSWGVSNEQFF. For the CDR3, the DNA is TGTGCCAGCAGTTACTCGTGGGGGGTCAGCAATGAGCAGTTCTTC. This chain joins TRBV6-5 and TRBJ2-1; tentative D call: TRBD2 (6 bases). CDR3 length: 15 amino acids. Per the germline V gene, CDR1 is MNHEY and CDR2 is SVGAGI. V lost 0 bases and J lost 6, with 12 bases in between.

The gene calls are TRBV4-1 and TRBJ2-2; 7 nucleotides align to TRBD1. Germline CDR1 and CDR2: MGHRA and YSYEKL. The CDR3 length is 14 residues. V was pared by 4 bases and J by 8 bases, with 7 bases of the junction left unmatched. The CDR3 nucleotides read TGCGCCAGCAGCCGACAGGGCCCTGGTGGGGAGCTGTTTTTT. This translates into CASSRQGPGGELFF.

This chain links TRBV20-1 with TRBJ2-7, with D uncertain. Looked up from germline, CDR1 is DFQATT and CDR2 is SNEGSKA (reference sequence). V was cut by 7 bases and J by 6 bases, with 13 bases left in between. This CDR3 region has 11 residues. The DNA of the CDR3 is TGCAGTGGGGTGGGTAACGTCGAGCAGTACTTC. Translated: CSGVGNVEQYF.

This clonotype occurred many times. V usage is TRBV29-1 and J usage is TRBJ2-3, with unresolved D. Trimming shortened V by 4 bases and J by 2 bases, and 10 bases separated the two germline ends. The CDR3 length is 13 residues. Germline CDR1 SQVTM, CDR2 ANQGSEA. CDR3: CSVGTRVTDTQYF. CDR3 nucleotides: TGCAGCGTTGGGACCCGGGTCACAGATACGCAGTATTTT.

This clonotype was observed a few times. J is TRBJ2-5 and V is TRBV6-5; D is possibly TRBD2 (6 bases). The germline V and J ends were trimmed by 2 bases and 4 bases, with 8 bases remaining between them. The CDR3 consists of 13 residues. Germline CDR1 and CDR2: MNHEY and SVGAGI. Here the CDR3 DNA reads TGTGCCAGCAGTTACCGGGGACTAGAGACCCAGTACTTC. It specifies CASSYRGLETQYF.

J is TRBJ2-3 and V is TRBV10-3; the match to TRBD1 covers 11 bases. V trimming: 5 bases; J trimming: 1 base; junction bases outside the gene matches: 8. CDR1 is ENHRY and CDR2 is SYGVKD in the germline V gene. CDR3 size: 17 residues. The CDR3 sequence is CAISNTLGQGGTDTQYF. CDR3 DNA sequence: TGTGCCATCAGTAATACGCTGGGACAGGGGGGCACAGATACGCAGTATTTT.

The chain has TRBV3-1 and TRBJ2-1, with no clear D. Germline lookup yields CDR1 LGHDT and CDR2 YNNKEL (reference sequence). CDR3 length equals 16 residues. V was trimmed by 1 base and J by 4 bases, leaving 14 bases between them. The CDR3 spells CASSQGASYYYNEQFF. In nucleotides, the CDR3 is TGTGCCAGCAGCCAAGGCGCCTCGTATTATTACAATGAGCAGTTCTTC.

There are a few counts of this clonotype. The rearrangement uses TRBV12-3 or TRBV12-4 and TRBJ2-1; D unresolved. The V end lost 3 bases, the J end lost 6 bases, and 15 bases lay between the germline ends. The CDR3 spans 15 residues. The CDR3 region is CASSFGLPAPNEQFF. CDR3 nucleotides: TGTGCCAGCAGTTTCGGTCTCCCAGCCCCCAATGAGCAGTTCTTC.

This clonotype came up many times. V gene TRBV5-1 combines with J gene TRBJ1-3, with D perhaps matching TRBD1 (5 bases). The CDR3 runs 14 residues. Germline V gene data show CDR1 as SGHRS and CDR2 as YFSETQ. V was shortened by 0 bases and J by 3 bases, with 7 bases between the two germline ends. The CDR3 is CASSLDTGGNTIYF. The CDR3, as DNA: TGCGCCAGCAGCTTGGATACAGGTGGAAACACCATATATTTT.

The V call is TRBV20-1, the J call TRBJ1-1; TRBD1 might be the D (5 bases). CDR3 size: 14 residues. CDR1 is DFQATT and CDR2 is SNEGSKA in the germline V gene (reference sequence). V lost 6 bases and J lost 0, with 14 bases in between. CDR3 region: CSAPRQFMNTEAFF. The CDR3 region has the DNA TGCAGTGCCCCCCGACAGTTCATGAACACTGAAGCTTTCTTT.

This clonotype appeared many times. CDR3 DNA: TGTGCCAGCTCACCACCGGTCAGCGGGGAGATGAATGAGCAGTTCTTC. Translating gives CASSPPVSGEMNEQFF. This chain links TRBV18 with TRBJ2-1; 7 bases map to TRBD2. The CDR3 consists of 16 residues. The V gene's germline CDR1 is KGHSH and CDR2 LQKENI. Trimming removed 0 bases from V and 7 bases from J; junction bases left unmatched: 9.

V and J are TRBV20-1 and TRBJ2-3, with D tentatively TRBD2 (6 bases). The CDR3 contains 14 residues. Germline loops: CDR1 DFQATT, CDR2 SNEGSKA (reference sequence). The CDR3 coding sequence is TGCAGGCCAGAGGCGGGGTATAGCACAGATACGCAGTATTTT. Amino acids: CRPEAGYSTDTQYF.

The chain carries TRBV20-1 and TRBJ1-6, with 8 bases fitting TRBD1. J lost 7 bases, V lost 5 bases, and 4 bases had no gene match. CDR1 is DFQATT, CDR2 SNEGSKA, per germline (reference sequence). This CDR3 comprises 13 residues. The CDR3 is CSALTGENSPLHF. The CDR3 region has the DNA TGCAGTGCTCTGACAGGGGAAAATTCACCCCTCCACTTT.